This TCR beta chain was sequenced during a study of cytomegalovirus exposure and HLA in healthy donors. PCR involved 60 Vbeta and 13 Jbeta primers. The protocol was immunoSEQ multiplex PCR, while the TCRdb copy is restricted to in-frame clones and leaves out a portion. The table includes 50,000 to 75,000 clones, 65% to 75% detected once. CDR1 is MNHNS, CDR2 SASEGT, per germline. This CDR3 spans 13 amino acids. V was pared by 8 bases and J by 0 bases, with 8 bases between. The chain joins TRBV6-1 to TRBJ1-3; D remains ambiguous. The sequence derives from a man aged 25-45 years in good health and CMV-seropositive. The sequencing input was PBMCs. The CDR3 loop reads CASFGYSGNTIYF. The CDR3 nucleotides read TGTGCCAGCTTCGGGTACTCTGGAAACACCATATATTTT.